Presented here are 24 T cell receptor beta chains from one specimen sequenced in a study of monozygotic twins with inflammatory bowel disease. For each CDR3 protein, TCRdb gives one entry from its re-call of the 5' RACE reads, without DNA. This repertoire comprises about 420,000 distinct CDR3 sequences; its ten largest clones make up 2% to 2.5%. Sequenced sample: blood. The receptors were gathered from a human donor with ulcerative colitis or Crohn's disease, or a healthy co-twin of an affected twin (not recorded which).

V and J are TRBV20-1 and TRBJ1-5; with no DNA, the TCRdb D assignment of TRBD1 cannot be verified. The CDR3 is 13 amino acids. From germline, CDR1 is DFQATT and CDR2 SNEGSKA (reference sequence). The CDR3 here is CSAPDRVNQPQHF.

The V gene is TRBV7-2, the J gene TRBJ2-3; TCRdb names TRBD1, which stays unverified in the absence of DNA. CDR3 length equals 18 residues. The germline CDR1 and CDR2 sequences are SGHTA and FQGNSA. The CDR3 sequence is CASSFAGRGLWGTDTQYF.

The V gene is TRBV7-2, the J gene TRBJ2-7; TCRdb names TRBD1, which stays unverified in the absence of DNA. Looked up from germline, CDR1 is SGHTA and CDR2 is FQGNSA. The CDR3 has 14 amino acids. The CDR3: CASSLQKGAYEQYF. Variable domain in full (rest from reference TRBV7-2 and TRBJ2-7): GAGVSQSPSNKVTEKGKDVELRCDPISGHTALYWYRQSLGQGLEFLIYFQGNSAPDKSGLPSDRFSAERTGGSVSTLTIQRTQQEDSAVYLCASSLQKGAYEQYFGPGTRLTVT.

This chain links TRBV18 with TRBJ1-4. Germline V lookup: CDR1 KGHSH, CDR2 LQKENI. The CDR3 consists of 12 residues. CDR3 residues: CAGSPVGEKLFF. The entire variable domain, with the rest obtained from reference TRBV18 and TRBJ1-4, is as follows: NAGVMQNPRHLVRRRGQEARLRCSPMKGHSHVYWYRQLPEEGLKFMVYLQKENIIDESGMPKERFSAEFPKEGPSILRIQQVVRGDSAAYFCAGSPVGEKLFFGSGTQLSVL.

CDR3 residues: CASSLEGLPLHF. This chain links TRBV7-2 with TRBJ1-6. The germline gives CDR1 SGHTA, CDR2 FQGNSA. The CDR3 length is 12 residues. The full variable domain, with the rest looked up from reference TRBV7-2 and TRBJ1-6, is GAGVSQSPSNKVTEKGKDVELRCDPISGHTALYWYRQSLGQGLEFLIYFQGNSAPDKSGLPSDRFSAERTGGSVSTLTIQRTQQEDSAVYLCASSLEGLPLHFGNGTRLTVT.

The chain has TRBV29-1 and TRBJ2-2; TCRdb names TRBD1, which stays unverified in the absence of DNA. Germline loops: CDR1 SQVTM, CDR2 ANQGSEA. There are 14 residues in the CDR3. CDR3 in amino acids: CSVPRGLNTGELFF.

CDR3 loop: CASSYSGDYSTDTQYF. The chain carries TRBV6-5 and TRBJ2-3. The CDR3 is made up of 16 amino acids. Germline V CDR1 and CDR2: MNHEY, SVGAGI.

This chain connects TRBV7-2 to TRBJ2-2. Germline-derived CDR1 and CDR2 are SGHTA and FQGNSA. This CDR3 comprises 13 residues. The CDR3 loop reads CASSPRSAGELFF.

The chain recombines TRBV2 with TRBJ1-5. Germline-derived CDR1 and CDR2 are SNHLY and FYNNEI. The CDR3 has 14 residues. The chain's CDR3 is CASREDGYNQPQHF. Filled out from reference TRBV2 and TRBJ1-5, the complete variable domain reads EPEVTQTPSHQVTQMGQEVILRCVPISNHLYFYWYRQILGQKVEFLVSFYNNEISEKSEIFDDQFSVERPDGSNFTLKIRSTKLEDSAMYFCASREDGYNQPQHFGDGTRLSIL.

The chain employs TRBV6-1 and TRBJ2-2; TCRdb indicates TRBD2, and absent DNA this call remains unverified. The CDR3 runs 15 residues. Germline assignment: CDR1 MNHNS and CDR2 SASEGT. The CDR3: CAPRGGPANTGELFF.

The V and J genes are TRBV29-1 and TRBJ1-2; TCRdb reports TRBD1, a call that lacks DNA to check it against. The CDR3 runs 13 residues. Germline CDR1 SQVTM, CDR2 ANQGSEA. The CDR3 sequence is CSAWTGVRDGYTF.

The V and J genes are TRBV6-5 and TRBJ2-7; the TCRdb call, TRBD1, lacks DNA for checking. The CDR3 runs 17 residues. CDR1 MNHEY and CDR2 SVGAGI come from the germline V gene. CDR3 in amino acids: CASSYDSLGTGGNEQYF.

The chain employs TRBV6-1 and TRBJ2-5; TCRdb's D gene call, TRBD2, goes unchecked for lack of DNA. The CDR3 sequence is 16 residues long. The germline V gene encodes CDR1 MNHNS and CDR2 SASEGT. CDR3 region: CASTPGREGPQETQYF.

This rearrangement joins TRBV12-3 or TRBV12-4 to TRBJ2-1; without DNA, the TCRdb call of TRBD2 cannot be checked. This CDR3 is built from 12 residues. This CDR3 reads CASRLGLNEQFF.

This sequence joins TRBV30 and TRBJ2-5; lacking DNA, the TRBD2 call made by TCRdb goes unchecked. This CDR3 comprises 15 residues. Germline values: CDR1 GTSNPN, CDR2 SVGIG (reference sequence). The CDR3: CAWSGGTRGQETQYF. Full variable domain (rest looked up from reference TRBV30 and TRBJ2-5): SQTIHQWPATLVQPVGSPLSLECTVEGTSNPNLYWYRQAAGRGLQLLFYSVGIGQISSEVPQNLSASRPQDRQFILSSKKLLLSDSGFYLCAWSGGTRGQETQYFGPGTRLLVL.

The rearrangement links TRBV20-1 to TRBJ1-5. CDR1 is DFQATT and CDR2 is SNEGSKA in the germline V gene (reference sequence). This CDR3 comprises 13 residues. The CDR3 here is CSAKRTGNQPQHF.

The V and J genes are TRBV7-2 and TRBJ1-3. The CDR3 spans 15 residues. From germline, CDR1 is SGHTA and CDR2 FQGNSA. The CDR3 region is CASSLDGSTGNTIYF.

This chain connects TRBV19 to TRBJ2-5; TCRdb's D call of TRBD1 is untestable without DNA. Per germline, CDR1 LNHDA and CDR2 SQIVND (reference sequence). The CDR3 is 17 residues long. CDR3 in amino acids: CASSKQLGQQTRETQYF. Full variable domain (rest looked up from reference TRBV19 and TRBJ2-5): DGGITQSPKYLFRKEGQNVTLSCEQNLNHDAMYWYRQDPGQGLRLIYYSQIVNDFQKGDIAEGYSVSREKKESFPLTVTSAQKNPTAFYLCASSKQLGQQTRETQYFGPGTRLLVL.

CDR3 sequence reads: CASRGGAGKTDTQYF. The rearrangement uses TRBV28 and TRBJ2-3; TCRdb designates TRBD1, a call that cannot be tested without DNA. CDR3 size: 15 residues. CDR1 is MDHEN and CDR2 is SYDVKM in the germline V gene.

The chain carries TRBV5-1 and TRBJ1-2. Germline CDR1 and CDR2: SGHRS and YFSETQ. The CDR3 totals 13 residues. CDR3: CASSPNTNYGHTF.

This rearrangement joins TRBV5-5 to TRBJ2-7; TCRdb indicates TRBD1, and absent DNA this call remains unverified. The CDR3 runs 16 residues. Germline assignment: CDR1 SGHKS and CDR2 YYEKEE (reference sequence). CDR3 loop: CASSPIPPRDPYEQYF.

J is TRBJ2-3 and V is TRBV20-1; lacking DNA, the TRBD2 call made by TCRdb goes unchecked. CDR1 DFQATT and CDR2 SNEGSKA come from the germline V gene (reference sequence). The CDR3 sequence is 14 residues long. The CDR3 reads CSARRGEALHTQYF.

The V gene is TRBV7-2, the J gene TRBJ2-1. The CDR3 has 14 residues. Germline CDR1 SGHTA, CDR2 FQGNSA. This CDR3 reads CASSFGRSYNEQFF.

V gene TRBV7-2 combines with J gene TRBJ2-3; TCRdb names TRBD1, which stays unverified in the absence of DNA. Germline-derived CDR1 and CDR2 are SGHTA and FQGNSA. CDR3 length equals 17 residues. CDR3 loop: CASKAPSTGPRTDTQYF.